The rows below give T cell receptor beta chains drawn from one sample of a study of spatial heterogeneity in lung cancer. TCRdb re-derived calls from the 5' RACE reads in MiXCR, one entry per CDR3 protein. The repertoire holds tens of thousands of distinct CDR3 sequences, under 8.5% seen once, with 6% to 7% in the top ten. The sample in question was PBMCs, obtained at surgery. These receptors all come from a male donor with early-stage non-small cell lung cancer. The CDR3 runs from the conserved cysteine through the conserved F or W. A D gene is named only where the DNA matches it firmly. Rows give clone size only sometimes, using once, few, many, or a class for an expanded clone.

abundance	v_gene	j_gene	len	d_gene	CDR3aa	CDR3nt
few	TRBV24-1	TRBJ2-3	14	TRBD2	CATTAAGFSDTQYF	TGTGCCACCACAGCAGCGGGGTTTTCAGATACGCAGTATTTT
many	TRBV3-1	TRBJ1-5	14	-	CASSQAGNNQPQHF	TGTGCCAGCAGCCAAGCAGGGAACAATCAGCCCCAGCATTTT
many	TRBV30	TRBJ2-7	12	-	CAWSVLDGEQYF	TGTGCCTGGAGTGTACTGGACGGCGAGCAGTACTTC
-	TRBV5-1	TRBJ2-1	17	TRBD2	CASSLGLAVGSYNEQFF	TGCGCCAGCAGCTTAGGACTAGCGGTCGGCTCCTACAATGAGCAGTTCTTC
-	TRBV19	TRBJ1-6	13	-	CATMESAYSPLHF	TGTGCCACTATGGAGTCCGCTTATTCACCCCTCCACTTT
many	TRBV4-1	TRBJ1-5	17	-	CASSQPLLRGPNQPQHF	TGCGCCAGCAGCCAACCCCTCCTAAGGGGCCCCAATCAGCCCCAGCATTTT
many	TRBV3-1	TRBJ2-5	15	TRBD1	CASSQGTGGPETQYF	TGTGCCAGCAGCCAAGGGACAGGGGGGCCAGAGACCCAGTACTTC
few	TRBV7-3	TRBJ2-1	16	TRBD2	CASSFGLAGGNNEQFF	TGTGCCAGCAGCTTCGGACTAGCGGGAGGGAACAATGAGCAGTTCTTC
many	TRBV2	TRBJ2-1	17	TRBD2	CASRGGTSGSSYNEQFF	TGTGCCAGCAGGGGGGGGACTAGCGGGAGTTCCTACAATGAGCAGTTCTTC
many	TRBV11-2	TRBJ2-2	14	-	CASSSQDNTGELFF	TGTGCCAGCAGCTCCCAAGACAACACCGGGGAGCTGTTTTTT
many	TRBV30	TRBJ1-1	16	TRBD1	CAWSPRQGQMGIEAFF	TGTGCCTGGAGTCCGAGACAGGGGCAGATGGGGATTGAAGCTTTCTTT
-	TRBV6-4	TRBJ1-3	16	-	CASSPWAGASGNTIYF	TGTGCCAGCAGCCCGTGGGCTGGGGCCTCCGGAAACACCATATATTTT
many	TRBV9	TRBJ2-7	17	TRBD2	CASSGGLAGGWSYEQYF	TGTGCCAGCAGCGGGGGACTAGCGGGAGGGTGGTCCTACGAGCAGTACTTC
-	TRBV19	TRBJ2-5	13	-	CASSFVGGETQYF	TGTGCCAGTAGTTTCGTCGGAGGGGAGACCCAGTACTTC
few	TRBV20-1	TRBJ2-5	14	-	CSATGTEIKETQYF	TGCAGTGCTACCGGGACCGAGATAAAAGAGACCCAGTACTTC
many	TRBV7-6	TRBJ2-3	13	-	CASSLALTDTQYF	TGTGCCAGCAGCTTAGCTCTCACAGATACGCAGTATTTT
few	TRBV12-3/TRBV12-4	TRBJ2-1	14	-	CASSSRGMGNEQFF	TGTGCCAGCAGTTCTCGAGGGATGGGCAATGAGCAGTTCTTC
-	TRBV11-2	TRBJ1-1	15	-	CASSPPTPGSTEAFF	TGTGCCAGCAGCCCGCCGACGCCGGGGAGCACTGAAGCTTTCTTT
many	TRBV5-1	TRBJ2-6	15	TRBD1	CASSWDRSGANVLTF	TGCGCCAGCAGCTGGGACAGATCTGGGGCCAACGTCCTGACTTTC
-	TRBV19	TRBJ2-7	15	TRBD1	CASSLTGTGLYEQYF	TGTGCCAGTAGTTTAACCGGGACAGGTCTGTACGAGCAGTACTTC
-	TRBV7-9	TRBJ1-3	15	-	CASSLAIDWGNTIYF	TGTGCCAGCAGCTTAGCTATTGATTGGGGAAACACCATATATTTT
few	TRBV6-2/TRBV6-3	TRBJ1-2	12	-	CASSLSGYGYTF	TGTGCCAGCAGTCTATCAGGATATGGCTACACCTTC
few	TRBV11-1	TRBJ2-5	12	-	CASSLEQETQYF	TGTGCCAGCAGTCTTGAACAAGAGACCCAGTACTTC
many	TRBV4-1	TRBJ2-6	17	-	CASSIRHGASGANVLTF	TGCGCCAGCAGCATACGTCATGGGGCGTCCGGGGCCAACGTCCTGACTTTC
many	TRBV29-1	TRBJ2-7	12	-	CSVALTTREQYF	TGCAGCGTTGCCTTGACGACACGCGAGCAGTACTTC
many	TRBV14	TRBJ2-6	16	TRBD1	CASSLTGAPGANVLTF	TGTGCCAGCAGCCTGACAGGGGCCCCTGGGGCCAACGTCCTGACTTTC
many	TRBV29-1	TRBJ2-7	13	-	CSFRADDRPEQYF	TGCAGCTTCCGCGCCGATGACCGCCCCGAGCAGTACTTC
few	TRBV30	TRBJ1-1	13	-	CAWSVRQNTEAFF	TGTGCCTGGAGTGTTAGGCAGAACACTGAAGCTTTCTTT
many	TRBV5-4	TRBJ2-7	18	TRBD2	CASSSRTSGRGPSYEQYF	TGTGCCAGCAGCTCGAGGACTAGCGGGAGGGGCCCTTCCTACGAGCAGTACTTC
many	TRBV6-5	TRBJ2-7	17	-	CASSSLPGRLGAYEQYF	TGTGCCAGCAGTTCACTCCCGGGGCGGCTTGGGGCCTACGAGCAGTACTTC
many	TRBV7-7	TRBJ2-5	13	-	CASSPGAVETQYF	TGTGCCAGCTCGCCGGGGGCGGTGGAGACCCAGTACTTC
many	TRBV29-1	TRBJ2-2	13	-	CSVAGSNTGELFF	TGCAGCGTCGCAGGGAGTAACACCGGGGAGCTGTTTTTT
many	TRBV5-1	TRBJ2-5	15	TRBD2	CASSQTSGGQETQYF	TGCGCCAGCAGCCAGACTAGCGGAGGGCAAGAGACCCAGTACTTC
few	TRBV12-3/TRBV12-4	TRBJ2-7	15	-	CASSPPEGPPYEQYF	TGTGCCAGCAGTCCCCCGGAGGGACCGCCCTACGAGCAGTACTTC
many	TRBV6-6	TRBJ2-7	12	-	CASSYDVYEQYF	TGTGCCAGCAGTTACGATGTCTACGAGCAGTACTTC
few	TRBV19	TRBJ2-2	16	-	CASSIGGRTNTGELFF	TGTGCCAGTAGTATAGGTGGCAGGACGAACACCGGGGAGCTGTTTTTT
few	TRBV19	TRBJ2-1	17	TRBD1	CASSSLINRGSKNEQFF	TGTGCCAGTAGTTCCCTCATAAACAGGGGTAGCAAAAATGAGCAGTTCTTC
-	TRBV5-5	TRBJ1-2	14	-	CASSLGAGLNGYTF	TGTGCCAGCAGCTTGGGAGCCGGACTGAATGGCTACACCTTC
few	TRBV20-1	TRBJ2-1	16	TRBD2	CSARGGGPGSYNEQFF	TGCAGTGCTAGAGGGGGAGGGCCAGGCTCCTACAATGAGCAGTTCTTC
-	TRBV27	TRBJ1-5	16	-	CASNPRRVGGNQPQHF	TGTGCCAGCAACCCACGCCGGGTGGGCGGTAATCAGCCCCAGCATTTT
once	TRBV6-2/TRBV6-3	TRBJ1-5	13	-	CASSYMLPEPQHF	TGTGCCAGCAGTTACATGCTCCCGGAGCCCCAGCATTTT
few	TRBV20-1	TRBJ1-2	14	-	CNARGKVRGYGYTF	TGCAATGCTAGAGGGAAGGTTCGGGGCTATGGCTACACCTTC
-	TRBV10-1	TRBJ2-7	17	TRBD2	CASRTRKLAGGPYEQYF	TGCGCCAGCAGGACTCGAAAGTTAGCGGGAGGGCCCTACGAGCAGTACTTC
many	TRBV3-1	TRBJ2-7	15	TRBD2	CASSQTSALGSEQYF	TGTGCCAGCAGCCAAACTAGCGCCCTGGGTAGCGAGCAGTACTTC
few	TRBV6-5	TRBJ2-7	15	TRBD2	CASSLKTSGRGEQYF	TGTGCCAGCAGCCTAAAGACTAGCGGGAGAGGCGAGCAGTACTTC
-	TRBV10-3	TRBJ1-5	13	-	CATVGECNQPQHF	TGTGCCACCGTGGGGGAGTGTAATCAGCCCCAGCATTTC
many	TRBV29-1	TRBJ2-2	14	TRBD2	CSALAGANTGELFF	TGCAGCGCCTTAGCGGGGGCTAACACCGGGGAGCTGTTTTTT
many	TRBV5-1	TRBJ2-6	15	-	CASSLGGVGANVLTF	TGCGCCAGCAGCCTAGGGGGTGTTGGGGCCAACGTCCTGACTTTC
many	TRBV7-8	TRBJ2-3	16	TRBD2	CASSSLAGSSTDTQYF	TGTGCCAGCAGCTCACTAGCGGGGTCTAGCACAGATACGCAGTATTTT
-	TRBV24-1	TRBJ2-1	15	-	CATSGGIDRDNEQFF	TGTGCCACCAGTGGGGGCATAGACCGGGACAATGAGCAGTTCTTC
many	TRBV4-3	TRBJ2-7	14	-	CASSQGWGGYEQYF	TGCGCCAGCAGCCAAGGTTGGGGCGGCTACGAGCAGTACTTC
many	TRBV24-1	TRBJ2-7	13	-	CATGNTGTYEQYF	TGTGCCACCGGCAACACAGGGACCTACGAGCAGTACTTC
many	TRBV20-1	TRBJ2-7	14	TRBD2	CSARPAGVRYEQYF	TGCAGTGCTAGGCCGGCGGGAGTACGGTACGAGCAGTACTTC
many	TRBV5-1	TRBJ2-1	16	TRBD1	CASSFLPQGASNEQFF	TGCGCCAGCAGCTTCCTGCCGCAGGGGGCAAGCAATGAGCAGTTCTTC
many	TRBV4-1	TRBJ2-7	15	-	CASSQGFTGGYEQYF	TGCGCCAGCAGCCAAGGGTTCACAGGCGGCTACGAGCAGTACTTC
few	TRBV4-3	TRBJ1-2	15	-	CASRKASGANYGYTF	TGCGCCAGCAGAAAGGCCTCGGGAGCTAACTATGGCTACACCTTC
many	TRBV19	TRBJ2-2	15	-	CASWRRGLDTGELFF	TGTGCCAGTTGGCGTCGGGGGTTGGACACCGGGGAGCTGTTTTTT